This paragraph reports one T cell receptor (beta chain). The specificity of this receptor is unknown. Per-base quality was not reported, and no clone a single base away is much larger than it. These data belong to a study of technical replicates of blood from a few donors (dated by TCRdb to the late 2010s). V drops 2 bases and J drops 2 bases, leaving 9 bases in between. Spanning cysteine to phenylalanine, the CDR3 consists of 15 amino acids. Only the CDR3 DNA is retained, 45 bases long and in frame from the first base. Taken from the germline V gene, the CDR1 and CDR2 loops are MDHEN and SYDVKM. Library generation was performed with the immunoSEQ multiplex PCR assay. As stored in TCRdb, this immuneACCESS dataset retains in-frame rearrangements with V and J assigned. A fraction of the clones does not appear; measured against another copy, unresolved V genes explain less than half of the discrepancy, and the remainder lacks a known reason. For this sample there are 75,000 to 95,000 clones; about nine tenths appear just once. The ten largest clones capture approximately 0.27% of the sample.

This chain joins TRBV28 to TRBJ1-4, with a weak D call of TRBD1 (5 bases match). The sample consisted of T cells isolated from PBMCs. This receptor was obtained from a human donor in good health. Here is the DNA: TGTGCCAGCAGTTTACGGGGGAGGACTAATGAAAAACTGTTTTTT. Its protein is CASSLRGRTNEKLFF.